Listed below are T cell receptor beta chains from one sample, sequenced in a study of early T cells in non-severe SARS-CoV-2 infection. TCRdb reprocessed the 5' RACE reads via MiXCR and lists one record per CDR3 protein. The sample consists of about 100,000 distinct CDR3 sequences, 8.5% to 14% of them appearing once. Sequenced input: whole blood. These receptors all come from an adult who was a healthcare worker with PCR-confirmed SARS-CoV-2 infection or an uninfected control (not recorded which). Each CDR3 is given with its conserved first and last residue. A D gene is named only where the DNA matches it firmly. Size tells how often a clone was seen (once, few, many) or the class of an expanded clone, and some rows leave it out.

V	J	size	D	DNA	CDR3
TRBV28	TRBJ2-6	many	-	TGTGCCAGCAGTTCCCCGGACAAGCCTGGGGCCAACGTCCTGACTTTC	CASSSPDKPGANVLTF
TRBV12-3/TRBV12-4	TRBJ1-5	-	-	TGTGCCAGCAGTTCCCAGGGAGAAGCCCAGCCCCAGCATTTT	CASSSQGEAQPQHF
TRBV5-1	TRBJ2-1	-	-	TGCGCCAGCAGCTTCAAATTGGGGGCCTCCTACAATGAGCAGTTCTTC	CASSFKLGASYNEQFF
TRBV29-1	TRBJ2-1	-	TRBD2	TGCAGCGTTGCTAGCGGGGGATACAATGAGCAGTTCTTC	CSVASGGYNEQFF
TRBV25-1	TRBJ1-4	few	-	TGTGCCAGCCGAGGGCCTTTTGAAAAACTGTTTTTT	CASRGPFEKLFF
TRBV25-1	TRBJ2-3	many	-	TGTGCCAGCAGGGTTGAGGGGGATACGCAGTATTTT	CASRVEGDTQYF
TRBV9	TRBJ1-2	-	-	TGTGCCAGCAGCGTAGGGTCCGGAGTCTATGGCTACACCTTC	CASSVGSGVYGYTF
TRBV6-1	TRBJ1-6	many	TRBD1	TGTGCCAGCAAATTGGACAGGTCGGATAATTCACCCCTCCACTTT	CASKLDRSDNSPLHF
TRBV12-3/TRBV12-4	TRBJ2-4	-	TRBD2	TGTGCCAGCAGTTTGGGGGGGATAGCCAAAAACATTCAGTACTTC	CASSLGGIAKNIQYF
TRBV11-1	TRBJ1-1	-	-	TGTGCCAGCAGCTTACGGGGAAAGATGATGAACACTGAAGCTTTCTTT	CASSLRGKMMNTEAFF
TRBV12-3/TRBV12-4	TRBJ2-7	many	-	TGTGCCAGCAGTTTAGAACGCGGGGTAACCTACGAGCAGTACTTC	CASSLERGVTYEQYF
TRBV11-2	TRBJ2-3	many	TRBD2	TGTGCCAGCAGCCCCCGACCGGGAGGGACGGGAGATACGCAGTATTTT	CASSPRPGGTGDTQYF
TRBV20-1	TRBJ2-3	-	TRBD2	TGCAGTGCTAGCCCAGGGACTAGTGGGTATACGCAGTATTTT	CSASPGTSGYTQYF
TRBV6-6	TRBJ2-1	many	-	TGTGCCAGCAGTTACTCGAGAATCCCCGGCAATGAGCAGTTCTTC	CASSYSRIPGNEQFF
TRBV21-1	TRBJ1-1	many	-	TGTGCCAGCAGCAAAGGTGGGTTAGGGGAAGCTTTCTTT	CASSKGGLGEAFF
TRBV25-1	TRBJ2-1	many	-	TGTGCCAGCAGTGAATACCTAGGAGCATTCCGAGACAATGAGCAGTTCTTC	CASSEYLGAFRDNEQFF
TRBV5-1	TRBJ1-2	-	TRBD1	TGCGCCAGCAGCTTGGCGGGACAGGGAAACTATGGCTACACCTTC	CASSLAGQGNYGYTF
TRBV11-2	TRBJ1-2	few	-	TGTGCCAGCAGCTTATCTACAGCGAGCAACTATGGCTACACCTTC	CASSLSTASNYGYTF
TRBV3-1	TRBJ2-7	few	-	TGTGCCAGCAGCCAAGTAGGTGTATCCGAGCAGTACTTC	CASSQVGVSEQYF
TRBV29-1	TRBJ2-1	many	-	TGCAGCGTTGAACACTCGGGCAGATCTAGATACAATGAGCAGTTCTTC	CSVEHSGRSRYNEQFF
TRBV15	TRBJ1-6	few	-	TGTGTCACCAGCGCCCAACAGGAACCGGGTTCACCCCTCCACTTT	CVTSAQQEPGSPLHF
TRBV10-3	TRBJ1-2	many	-	TGTGCCATCAGGTTGGACACCTCCAGCTATGGCTACACCTTC	CAIRLDTSSYGYTF
TRBV29-1	TRBJ1-2	many	-	TGCAGCGTTGAAACAGCTCCTGACGTGTATGGCTACACCTTC	CSVETAPDVYGYTF
TRBV11-2	TRBJ2-5	few	TRBD1	TGTGCCAGCAGCCAGGGACAGCACCAAGAGACCCAGTACTTC	CASSQGQHQETQYF
TRBV7-8	TRBJ2-1	-	-	TGTGCCAGCAGACAATACAATGAGCAGTTCTTC	CASRQYNEQFF
TRBV12-3/TRBV12-4	TRBJ2-7	-	TRBD2	TGTGCCAGCAGACTAGCGGGGACCTACGAGCAGTACTTC	CASRLAGTYEQYF
TRBV2	TRBJ2-7	many	-	TGTGCCAGCAGTAGGTGGAGGCAGGGTCGAAACGAGCAGTACTTC	CASSRWRQGRNEQYF
TRBV12-3/TRBV12-4	TRBJ2-2	many	TRBD2	TGTGCCAGCAGTTTAGCGCGGCTAGCGGGAGTTGGGGCCGGGGAGCTGTTTTTT	CASSLARLAGVGAGELFF
TRBV6-4	TRBJ1-6	-	-	TGTGCCAGCAGTGACTCGACTGGTTCACCCCTCCACTTT	CASSDSTGSPLHF
TRBV21-1	TRBJ2-6	many	-	TGTGCCAGCAGCGCACCGGGACAGGGGGACCCCTATTCTCTCTCTGGGGCCAACGTCCTGACTTTC	CASSAPGQGDPYSLSGANVLTF
TRBV27	TRBJ1-1	many	-	TGTGCCAGCAGTTTCTATAGTGAGTCTGAAGCTTTCTTT	CASSFYSESEAFF
TRBV20-1	TRBJ1-2	few	-	TGCAGTGCTAGCACAGGGTGGACGGGCGGCTACACCTTC	CSASTGWTGGYTF
TRBV20-1	TRBJ2-1	many	-	TGCAGTGCTGCCGGGACGCCTCTCAATGAGCAGTTCTTC	CSAAGTPLNEQFF
TRBV7-2	TRBJ2-4	-	-	TGTGCCAGCAGCTTAGCAGGGATGGGTAACAAAAACATTCAGTACTTC	CASSLAGMGNKNIQYF
TRBV12-3/TRBV12-4	TRBJ1-2	many	-	TGTGCCAGCAGTTCCGGGCCCCGCTATGGCTACACCTTC	CASSSGPRYGYTF